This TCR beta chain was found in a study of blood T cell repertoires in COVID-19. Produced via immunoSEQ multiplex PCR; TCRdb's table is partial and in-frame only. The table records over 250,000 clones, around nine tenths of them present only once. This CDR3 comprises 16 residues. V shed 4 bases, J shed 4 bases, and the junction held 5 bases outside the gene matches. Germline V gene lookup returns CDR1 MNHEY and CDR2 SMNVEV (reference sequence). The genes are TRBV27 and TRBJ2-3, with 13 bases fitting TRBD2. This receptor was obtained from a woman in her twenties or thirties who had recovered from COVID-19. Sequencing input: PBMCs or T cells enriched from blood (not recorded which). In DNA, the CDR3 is TGTGCCAGCAGTTCACTAGCGGGAGGGAACGCAGATACGCAGTATTTT. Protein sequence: CASSSLAGGNADTQYF.